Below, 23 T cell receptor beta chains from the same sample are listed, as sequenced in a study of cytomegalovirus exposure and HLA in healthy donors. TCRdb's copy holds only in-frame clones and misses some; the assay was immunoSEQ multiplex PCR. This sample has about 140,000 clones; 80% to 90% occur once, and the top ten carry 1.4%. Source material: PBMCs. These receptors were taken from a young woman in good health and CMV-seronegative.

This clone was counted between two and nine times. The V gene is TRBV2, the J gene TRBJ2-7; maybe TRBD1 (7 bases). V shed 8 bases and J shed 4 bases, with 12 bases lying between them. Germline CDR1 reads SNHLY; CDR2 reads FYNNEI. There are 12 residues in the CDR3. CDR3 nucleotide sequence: TGTGCCAGCTCAGGGGGGCCTTACGAGCAGTACTTC. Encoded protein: CASSGGPYEQYF.

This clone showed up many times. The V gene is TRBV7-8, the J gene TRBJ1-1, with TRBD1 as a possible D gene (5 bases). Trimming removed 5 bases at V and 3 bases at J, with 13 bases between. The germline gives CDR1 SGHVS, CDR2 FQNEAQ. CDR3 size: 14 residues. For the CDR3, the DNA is TGTGCCAGCAGCGCCCAGGGAGGGGACACTGAAGCTTTCTTT. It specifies CASSAQGGDTEAFF.

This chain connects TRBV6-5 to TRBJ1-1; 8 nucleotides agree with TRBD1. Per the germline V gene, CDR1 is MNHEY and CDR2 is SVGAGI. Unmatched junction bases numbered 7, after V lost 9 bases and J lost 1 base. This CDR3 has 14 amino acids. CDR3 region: CASQGASRNTEAFF. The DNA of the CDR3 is TGTGCCAGTCAGGGGGCGTCTAGGAACACTGAAGCTTTCTTT.

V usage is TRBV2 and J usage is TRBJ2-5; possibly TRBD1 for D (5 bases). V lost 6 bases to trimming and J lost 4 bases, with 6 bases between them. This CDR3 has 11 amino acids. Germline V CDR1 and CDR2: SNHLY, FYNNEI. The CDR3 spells CASRRGETQYF. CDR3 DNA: TGTGCCAGCAGAAGGGGAGAGACCCAGTACTTC.

The CDR3 here is CASSLVSYGNSPLHF. In nucleotides, the CDR3 is TGTGCCAGCAGTTTAGTAAGTTACGGGAATTCACCCCTCCACTTT. The chain recombines TRBV27 with TRBJ1-6; D remains unclear. V lost 2 bases to trimming and J lost 7 bases, with 12 bases between them. The CDR3 length is 15 residues. Germline V gives CDR1 MNHEY, CDR2 SMNVEV (reference sequence).

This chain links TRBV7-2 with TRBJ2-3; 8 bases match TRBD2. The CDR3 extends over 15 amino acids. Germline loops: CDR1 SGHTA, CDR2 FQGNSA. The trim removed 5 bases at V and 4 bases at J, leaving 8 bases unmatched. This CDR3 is CASSIAGGGADTQYF. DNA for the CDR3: TGTGCCAGCAGCATTGCGGGGGGCGGCGCAGATACGCAGTATTTT.

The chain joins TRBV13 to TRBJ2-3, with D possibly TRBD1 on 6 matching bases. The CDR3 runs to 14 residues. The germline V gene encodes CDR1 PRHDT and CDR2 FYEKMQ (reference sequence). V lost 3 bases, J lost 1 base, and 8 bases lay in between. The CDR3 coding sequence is TGTGCCAGCAGCTTCTACAGGGGCACAGATACGCAGTATTTT. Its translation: CASSFYRGTDTQYF.

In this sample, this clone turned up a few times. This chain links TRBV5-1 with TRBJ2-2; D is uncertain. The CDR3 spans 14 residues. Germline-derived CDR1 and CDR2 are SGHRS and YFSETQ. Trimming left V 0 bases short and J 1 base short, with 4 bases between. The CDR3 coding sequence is TGCGCCAGCAGCTTGGGAGGGAACACCGGGGAGCTGTTTTTT. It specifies CASSLGGNTGELFF.

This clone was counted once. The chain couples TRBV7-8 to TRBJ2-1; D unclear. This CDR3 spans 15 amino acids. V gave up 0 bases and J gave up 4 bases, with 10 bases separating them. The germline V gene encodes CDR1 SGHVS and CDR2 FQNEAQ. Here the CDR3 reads CASSLALSEYNEQFF. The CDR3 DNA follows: TGTGCCAGCAGCTTAGCGCTATCGGAGTACAATGAGCAGTTCTTC.

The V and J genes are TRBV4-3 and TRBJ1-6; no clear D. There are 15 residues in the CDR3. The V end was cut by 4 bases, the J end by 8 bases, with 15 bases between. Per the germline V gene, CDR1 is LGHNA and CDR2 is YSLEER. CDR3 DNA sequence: TGCGCCAGCAGCCCCACCTTGCGGAGGGATTCACCCCTCCACTTT. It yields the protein CASSPTLRRDSPLHF.

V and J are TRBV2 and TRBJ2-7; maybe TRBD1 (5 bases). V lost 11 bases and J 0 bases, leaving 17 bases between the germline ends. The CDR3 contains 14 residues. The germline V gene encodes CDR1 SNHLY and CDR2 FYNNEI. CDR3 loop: CALNEQGNSYEQYF. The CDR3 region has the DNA TGTGCCCTTAACGAGCAGGGAAACTCCTACGAGCAGTACTTC. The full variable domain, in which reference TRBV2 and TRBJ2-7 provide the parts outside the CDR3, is EPEVTQTPSHQVTQMGQEVILRCVPISNHLYFYWYRQILGQKVEFLVSFYNNEISEKSEIFDDQFSVERPDGSNFTLKIRSTKLEDSAMYFCALNEQGNSYEQYFGPGTRLTVT.

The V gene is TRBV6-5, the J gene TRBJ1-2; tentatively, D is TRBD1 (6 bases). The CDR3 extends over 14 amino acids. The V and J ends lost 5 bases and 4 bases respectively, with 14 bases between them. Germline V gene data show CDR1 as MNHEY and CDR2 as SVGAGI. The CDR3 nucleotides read TGTGCCAGCAGTAATGCGGGGGCGGGCTATGGCTACACCTTC. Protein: CASSNAGAGYGYTF.

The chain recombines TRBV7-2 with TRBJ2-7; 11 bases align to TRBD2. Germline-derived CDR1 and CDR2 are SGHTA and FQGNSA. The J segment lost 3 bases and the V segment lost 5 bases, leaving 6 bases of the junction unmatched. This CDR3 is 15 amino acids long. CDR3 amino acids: CASSLRTSGFYEQYF. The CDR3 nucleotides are TGTGCCAGCAGCCTAAGGACTAGCGGGTTCTACGAGCAGTACTTC.

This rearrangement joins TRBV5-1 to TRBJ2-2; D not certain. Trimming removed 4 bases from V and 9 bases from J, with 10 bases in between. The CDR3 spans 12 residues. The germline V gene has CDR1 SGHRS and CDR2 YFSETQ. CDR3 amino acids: CASSLSSRELFF. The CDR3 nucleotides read TGCGCCAGCAGCCTAAGTAGCAGGGAGCTGTTTTTT.

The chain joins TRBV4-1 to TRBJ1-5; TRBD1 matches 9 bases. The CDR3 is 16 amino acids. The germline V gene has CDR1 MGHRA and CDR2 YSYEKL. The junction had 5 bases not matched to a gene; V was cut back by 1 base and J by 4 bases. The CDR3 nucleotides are TGCGCCAGCAGCCAAGGATTTGGGACAGGGAATCAGCCCCAGCATTTT. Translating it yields CASSQGFGTGNQPQHF.

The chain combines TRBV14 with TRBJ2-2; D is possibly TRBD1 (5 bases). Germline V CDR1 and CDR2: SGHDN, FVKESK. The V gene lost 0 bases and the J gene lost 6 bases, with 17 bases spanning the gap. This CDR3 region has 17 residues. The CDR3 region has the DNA TGTGCCAGCAGCCAAGAGGTGACCAGGGCGAAAGCCGGGGAGCTGTTTTTT. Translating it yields CASSQEVTRAKAGELFF.

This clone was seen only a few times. CDR3 sequence: CASRYYGQGTEAFF. DNA for the CDR3: TGTGCCAGCAGGTACTACGGACAGGGAACTGAAGCTTTCTTT. The rearrangement joins TRBV2 to TRBJ1-1, with 8 bases lining up with TRBD1. The CDR3 length is 14 residues. Losses at the gene ends were 6 bases for V and 5 bases for J; bases not matched to a gene: 8. Germline V gives CDR1 SNHLY, CDR2 FYNNEI.

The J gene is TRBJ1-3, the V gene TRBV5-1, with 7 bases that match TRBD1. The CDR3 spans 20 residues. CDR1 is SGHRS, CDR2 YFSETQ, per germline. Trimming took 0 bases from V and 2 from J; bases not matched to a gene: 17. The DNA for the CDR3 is TGCGCCAGCAGCTTGGCGGGGACAGCAACACTTACCCCTCCTGGAAACACCATATATTTT. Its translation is CASSLAGTATLTPPGNTIYF.

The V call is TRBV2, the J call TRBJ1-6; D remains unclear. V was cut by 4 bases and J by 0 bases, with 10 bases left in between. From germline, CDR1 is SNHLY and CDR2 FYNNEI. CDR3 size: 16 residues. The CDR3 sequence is CASSGRGSSYNSPLHF. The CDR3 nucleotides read TGTGCCAGCAGTGGAAGAGGGAGCTCCTATAATTCACCCCTCCACTTT. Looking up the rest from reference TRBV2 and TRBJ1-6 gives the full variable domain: EPEVTQTPSHQVTQMGQEVILRCVPISNHLYFYWYRQILGQKVEFLVSFYNNEISEKSEIFDDQFSVERPDGSNFTLKIRSTKLEDSAMYFCASSGRGSSYNSPLHFGNGTRLTVT.

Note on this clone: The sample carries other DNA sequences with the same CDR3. The CDR3 nucleotides read TGTGCCAGCAGCCCCCCGGGACAGGGGTCGTACGAGCAGTACTTC. Translated: CASSPPGQGSYEQYF. This sequence joins TRBV28 and TRBJ2-7; 10 positions match TRBD1. This CDR3 contains 15 residues. CDR1 is MDHEN, CDR2 SYDVKM, per germline. The ends lost 6 bases at V and 4 bases at J; junction bases unmatched: 9.

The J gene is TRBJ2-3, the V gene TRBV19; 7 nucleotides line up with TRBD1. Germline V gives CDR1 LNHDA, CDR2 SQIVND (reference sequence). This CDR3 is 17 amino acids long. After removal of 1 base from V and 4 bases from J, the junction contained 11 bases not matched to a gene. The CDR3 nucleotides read TGTGCCAGTAGTATAGGGCCGACAGGGATCTTTGCAGATACGCAGTATTTT. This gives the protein CASSIGPTGIFADTQYF.

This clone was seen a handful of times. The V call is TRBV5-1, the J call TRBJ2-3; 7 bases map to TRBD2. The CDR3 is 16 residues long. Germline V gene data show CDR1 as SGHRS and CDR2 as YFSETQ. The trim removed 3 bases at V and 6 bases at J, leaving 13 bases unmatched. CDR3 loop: CASSSYGGGKVDTQYF. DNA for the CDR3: TGCGCCAGCAGCTCCTATGGGGGGGGAAAGGTGGATACGCAGTATTTT.

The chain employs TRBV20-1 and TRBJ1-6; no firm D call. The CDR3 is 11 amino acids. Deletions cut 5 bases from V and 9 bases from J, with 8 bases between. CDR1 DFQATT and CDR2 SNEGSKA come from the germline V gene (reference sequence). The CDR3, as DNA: TGCAGTGCTGTAGGAGTTTCACCCCTCCACTTT. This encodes CSAVGVSPLHF.